One sample yielded the 5 T cell receptor beta chains listed below, sequenced in a study of memory CD4+ T cells and cytomegalovirus serostatus. The sort gate was single viable CD3+CD4+CD8-CD45RO+ cells for memory CD4+ T cells. Repertoires were generated with immunoSEQ multiplex PCR, while TCRdb's copy carries only in-frame clones and drops some. The data show 80,000 to 100,000 clones, 80% seen once. The sample comprised memory CD4+ T cells from blood. These receptor sequences come from an adult in good health and CMV-seropositive.

This clone was observed a handful of times. The V call is TRBV29-1, the J call TRBJ1-4; unclear D gene. Germline CDR1 and CDR2: SQVTM and ANQGSEA. The CDR3 contains 13 residues. The V end was cut by 7 bases, the J end by 5 bases, with 14 bases between. The CDR3 DNA follows: TGCAGCGCGGGAGACCATGGAAATGAAAAACTGTTTTTT. Translating gives CSAGDHGNEKLFF.

The chain couples TRBV9 to TRBJ2-1; 8 bases agree with TRBD1. V lost 4 bases to trimming and J lost 5 bases; unmatched junction nucleotides: 14. CDR1 is SGDLS, CDR2 YYNGEE, per germline. The CDR3 is 17 amino acids. The CDR3 DNA is TGTGCCAGCAGCACACGGAGGACAGGGTCGCTCGACAATGAGCAGTTCTTC. It yields the protein CASSTRRTGSLDNEQFF.

The chain couples TRBV19 to TRBJ2-2; D ambiguous. The ends were cut back, 5 bases at V and 4 bases at J, with 11 bases in the middle. The V gene's germline CDR1 is LNHDA and CDR2 SQIVND (reference sequence). This CDR3 comprises 14 residues. CDR3 coding DNA: TGTGCCAGTAGTTCCCGACCCGGCACCGGGGAGCTGTTTTTT. As protein: CASSSRPGTGELFF.

The J gene is TRBJ1-2, the V gene TRBV2; D is perhaps TRBD1 (5 bases). CDR1 is SNHLY, CDR2 FYNNEI, per germline. V was trimmed by 11 bases and J by 4 bases, leaving 20 bases between them. The CDR3 has 14 residues. The CDR3 sequence: CASNPRGESYGYTF. The CDR3 nucleotides are TGTGCCTCAAATCCCCGGGGGGAGTCCTATGGCTACACCTTC.

The J gene is TRBJ1-3, the V gene TRBV28; D is possibly TRBD1 (5 bases). The V gene lost 10 bases and the J gene lost 4 bases, with 20 bases spanning the gap. This CDR3 has 15 amino acids. Germline lookup yields CDR1 MDHEN and CDR2 SYDVKM. CDR3 DNA sequence: TGTGCCACAGGGTTTTTGGCGGCGGAGGGAAACACCATATATTTT. Protein: CATGFLAAEGNTIYF.